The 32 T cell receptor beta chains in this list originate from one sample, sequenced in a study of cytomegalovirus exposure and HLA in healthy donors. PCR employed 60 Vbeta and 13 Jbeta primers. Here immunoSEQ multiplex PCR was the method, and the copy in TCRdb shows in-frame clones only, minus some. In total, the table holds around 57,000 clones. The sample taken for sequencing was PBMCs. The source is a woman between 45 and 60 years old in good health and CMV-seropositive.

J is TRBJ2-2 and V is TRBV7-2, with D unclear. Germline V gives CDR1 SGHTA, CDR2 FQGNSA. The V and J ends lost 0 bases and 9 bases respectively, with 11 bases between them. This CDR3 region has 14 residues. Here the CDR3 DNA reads TGTGCCAGCAGCTTAGCCGTCAACTCGAGGGAGCTGTTTTTT. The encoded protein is CASSLAVNSRELFF.

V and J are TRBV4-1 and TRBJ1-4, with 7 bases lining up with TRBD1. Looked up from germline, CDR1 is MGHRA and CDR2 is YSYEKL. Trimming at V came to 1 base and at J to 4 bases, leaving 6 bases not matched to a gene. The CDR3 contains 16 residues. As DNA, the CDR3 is TGCGCCAGCAGCCAAGGACAGGGCCTAAATAATGAAAAACTGTTTTTT. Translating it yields CASSQGQGLNNEKLFF.

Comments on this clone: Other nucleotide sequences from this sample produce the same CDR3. The CDR3 spells CSVTAGTGGVYGYTF. The CDR3 DNA is TGCAGCGTCACCGCCGGGACAGGAGGAGTTTATGGCTACACCTTC. The chain employs TRBV29-1 and TRBJ1-2; 8 positions match TRBD1. This CDR3 spans 15 amino acids. Trimming cost V 6 bases and J 5 bases; bases outside gene matches: 14. The germline gives CDR1 SQVTM, CDR2 ANQGSEA.

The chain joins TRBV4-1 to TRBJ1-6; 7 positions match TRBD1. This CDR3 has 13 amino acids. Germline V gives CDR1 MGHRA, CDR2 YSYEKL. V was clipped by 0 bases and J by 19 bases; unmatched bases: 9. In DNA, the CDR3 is TGCGCCAGCAGCCAAGAAGGGGACAGCTCCCCTCACTTT. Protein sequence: CASSQEGDSSPHF.

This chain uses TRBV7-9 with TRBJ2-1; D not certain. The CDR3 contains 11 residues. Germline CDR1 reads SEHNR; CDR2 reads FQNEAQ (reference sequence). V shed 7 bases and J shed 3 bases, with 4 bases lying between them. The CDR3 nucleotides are TGTGCCAGCACCGGCTACAATGAGCAGTTCTTC. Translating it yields CASTGYNEQFF.

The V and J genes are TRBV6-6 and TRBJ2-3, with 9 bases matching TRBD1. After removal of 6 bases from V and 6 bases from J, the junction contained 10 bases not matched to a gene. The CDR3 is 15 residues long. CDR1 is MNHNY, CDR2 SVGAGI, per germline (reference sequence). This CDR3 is CASSAGTGRRDTQYF. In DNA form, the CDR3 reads TGTGCCAGCAGCGCAGGGACAGGGCGGCGGGATACGCAGTATTTT.

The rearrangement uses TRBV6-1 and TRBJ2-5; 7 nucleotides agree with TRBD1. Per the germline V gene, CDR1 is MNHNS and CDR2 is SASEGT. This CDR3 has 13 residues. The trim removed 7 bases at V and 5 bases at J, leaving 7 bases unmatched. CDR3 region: CASKQGIGETQYF. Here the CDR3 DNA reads TGTGCCAGCAAACAGGGGATAGGGGAGACCCAGTACTTC.

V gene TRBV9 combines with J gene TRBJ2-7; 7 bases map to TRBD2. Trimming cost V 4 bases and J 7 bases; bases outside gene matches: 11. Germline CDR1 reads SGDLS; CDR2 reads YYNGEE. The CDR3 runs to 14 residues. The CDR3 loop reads CASSLGDYRGEQYF. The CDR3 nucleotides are TGTGCCAGCAGCTTGGGGGACTACCGGGGGGAGCAGTACTTC. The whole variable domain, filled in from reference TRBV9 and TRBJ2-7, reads DSGVTQTPKHLITATGQRVTLRCSPRSGDLSVYWYQQSLDQGLQFLIQYYNGEERAKGNILERFSAQQFPDLHSELNLSSLELGDSALYFCASSLGDYRGEQYFGPGTRLTVT.

This CDR3 reads CARGLTGNTIYF. CDR3 nucleotide sequence: TGTGCCCGAGGGTTAACTGGAAACACCATATATTTT. The chain uses TRBV30 and TRBJ1-3, with unresolved D. Germline lookup yields CDR1 GTSNPN and CDR2 SVGIG (reference sequence). CDR3 size: 12 residues. Trimming shortened V by 8 bases and J by 2 bases, and 10 bases separated the two germline ends. Complete variable domain (other parts from reference TRBV30 and TRBJ1-3): SQTIHQWPATLVQPVGSPLSLECTVEGTSNPNLYWYRQAAGRGLQLLFYSVGIGQISSEVPQNLSASRPQDRQFILSSKKLLLSDSGFYLCARGLTGNTIYFGEGSWLTVV.

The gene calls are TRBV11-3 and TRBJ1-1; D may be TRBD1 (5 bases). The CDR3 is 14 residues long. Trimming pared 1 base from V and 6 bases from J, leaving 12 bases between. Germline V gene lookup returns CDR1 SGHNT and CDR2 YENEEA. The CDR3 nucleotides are TGTGCCAGCAGCTTAGGGTTTCTAGGGGCTGAAGCTTTCTTT. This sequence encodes CASSLGFLGAEAFF.

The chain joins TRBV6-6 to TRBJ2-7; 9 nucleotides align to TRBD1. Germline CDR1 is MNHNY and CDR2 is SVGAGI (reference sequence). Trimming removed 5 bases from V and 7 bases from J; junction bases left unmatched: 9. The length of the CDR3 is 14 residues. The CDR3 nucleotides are TGTGCCAGCAGTCAAGGGACAGGGTTAGAAGAGCAGTACTTC. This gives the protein CASSQGTGLEEQYF.

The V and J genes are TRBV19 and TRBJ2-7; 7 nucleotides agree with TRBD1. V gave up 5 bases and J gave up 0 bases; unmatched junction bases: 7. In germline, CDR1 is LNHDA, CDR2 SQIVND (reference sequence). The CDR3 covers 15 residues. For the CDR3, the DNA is TGTGCCAGTAGTTCTACAGGGGCACCCTCCTACGAGCAGTACTTC. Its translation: CASSSTGAPSYEQYF.

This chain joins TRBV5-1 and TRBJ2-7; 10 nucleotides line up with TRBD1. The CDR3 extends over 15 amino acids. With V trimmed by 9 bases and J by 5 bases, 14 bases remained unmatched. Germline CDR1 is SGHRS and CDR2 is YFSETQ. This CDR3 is CATTPGTGDSHEQYF. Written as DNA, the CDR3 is TGCGCCACCACACCGGGGACAGGGGATTCCCACGAGCAGTACTTC.

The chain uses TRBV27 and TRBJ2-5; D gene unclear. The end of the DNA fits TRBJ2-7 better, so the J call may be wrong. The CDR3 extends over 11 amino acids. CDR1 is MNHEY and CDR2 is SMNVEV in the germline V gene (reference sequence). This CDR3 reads CASSFPYEQYF. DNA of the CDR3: TGTGCCAGCAGTTTTCCCTACGAGCAGTACTTC.

The CDR3 nucleotides are TGTGCCAGCAGCTCCGACGGAGGGTGGAATGAGCAGTTCTTC. Its translation is CASSSDGGWNEQFF. This chain links TRBV6-5 with TRBJ2-1, with D perhaps TRBD2 (6 bases). V lost 6 bases, J lost 7 bases, and 16 bases lay in between. Looked up from germline, CDR1 is MNHEY and CDR2 is SVGAGI. The CDR3 sequence is 14 residues long.

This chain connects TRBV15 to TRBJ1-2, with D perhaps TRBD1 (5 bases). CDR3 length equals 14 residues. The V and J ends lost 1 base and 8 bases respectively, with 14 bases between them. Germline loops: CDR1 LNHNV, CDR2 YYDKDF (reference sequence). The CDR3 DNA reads TGTGCCACCAGCAGAGGGCCAGGGTTGAAGGGCTACACCTTC. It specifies CATSRGPGLKGYTF.

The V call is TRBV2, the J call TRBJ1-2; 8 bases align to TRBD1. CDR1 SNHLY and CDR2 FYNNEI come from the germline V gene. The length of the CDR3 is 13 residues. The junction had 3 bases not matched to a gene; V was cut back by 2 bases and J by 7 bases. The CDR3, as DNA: TGTGCCAGCAGTGAACAGGGGGCGAGTGGCTACACCTTC. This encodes CASSEQGASGYTF.

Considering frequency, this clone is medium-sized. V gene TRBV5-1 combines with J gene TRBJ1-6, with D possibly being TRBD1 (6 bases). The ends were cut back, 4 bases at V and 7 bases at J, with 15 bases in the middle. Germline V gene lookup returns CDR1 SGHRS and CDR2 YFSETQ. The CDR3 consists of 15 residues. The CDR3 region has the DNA TGCGCCAGCAGCATCTCCAGGGGACAAAATTCACCCCTCCACTTT. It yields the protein CASSISRGQNSPLHF. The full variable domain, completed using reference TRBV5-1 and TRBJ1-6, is KAGVTQTPRYLIKTRGQQVTLSCSPISGHRSVSWYQQTPGQGLQFLFEYFSETQRNKGNFPGRFSGRQFSNSRSEMNVSTLELGDSALYLCASSISRGQNSPLHFGNGTRLTVT.

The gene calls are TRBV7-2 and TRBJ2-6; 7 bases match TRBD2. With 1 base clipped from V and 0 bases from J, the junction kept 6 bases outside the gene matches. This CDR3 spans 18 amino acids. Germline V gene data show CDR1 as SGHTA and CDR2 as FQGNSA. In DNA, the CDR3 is TGTGCCAGCAGCTTAGTGGCTAGCGGCACCTCTGGGGCCAACGTCCTGACTTTC. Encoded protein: CASSLVASGTSGANVLTF.

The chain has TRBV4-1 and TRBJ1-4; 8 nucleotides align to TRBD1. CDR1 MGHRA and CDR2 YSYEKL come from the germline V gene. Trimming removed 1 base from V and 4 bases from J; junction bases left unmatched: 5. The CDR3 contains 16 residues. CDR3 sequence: CASSQATGTGNEKLFF. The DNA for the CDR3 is TGCGCCAGCAGCCAAGCCACGGGGACAGGTAATGAAAAACTGTTTTTT.

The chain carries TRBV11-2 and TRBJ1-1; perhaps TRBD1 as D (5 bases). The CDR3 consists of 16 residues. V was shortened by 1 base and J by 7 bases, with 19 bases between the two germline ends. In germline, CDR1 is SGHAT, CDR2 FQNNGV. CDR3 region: CASSLGYRRGGFEAFF. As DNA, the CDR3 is TGTGCCAGCAGCTTAGGATACAGGAGGGGAGGGTTTGAAGCTTTCTTT.

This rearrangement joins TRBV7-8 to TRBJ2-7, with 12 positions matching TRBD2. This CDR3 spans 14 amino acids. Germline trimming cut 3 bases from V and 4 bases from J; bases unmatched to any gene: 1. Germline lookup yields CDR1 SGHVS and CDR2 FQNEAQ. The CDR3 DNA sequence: TGTGCCAGCAGCTTGACTAGCGGGAGTTACGAGCAGTACTTC. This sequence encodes CASSLTSGSYEQYF.

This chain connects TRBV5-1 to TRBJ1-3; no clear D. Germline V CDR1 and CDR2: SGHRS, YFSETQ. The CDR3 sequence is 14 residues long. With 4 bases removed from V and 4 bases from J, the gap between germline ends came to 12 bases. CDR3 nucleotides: TGCGCCAGCAGCCCGAGTACGTCCGGAAACACCATATATTTT. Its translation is CASSPSTSGNTIYF.

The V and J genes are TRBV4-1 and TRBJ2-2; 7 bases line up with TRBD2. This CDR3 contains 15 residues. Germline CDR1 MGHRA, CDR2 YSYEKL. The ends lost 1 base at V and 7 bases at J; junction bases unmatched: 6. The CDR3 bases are TGCGCCAGCAGCCAAGGTCAGCGGGGTAACGGGGAGCTGTTTTTT. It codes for CASSQGQRGNGELFF.

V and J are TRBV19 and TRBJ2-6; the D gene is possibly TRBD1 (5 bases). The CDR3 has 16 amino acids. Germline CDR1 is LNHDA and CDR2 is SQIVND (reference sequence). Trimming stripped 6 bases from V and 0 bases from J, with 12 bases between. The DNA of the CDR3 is TGTGCCAGTAGGGGGCTGGAAGGCTCTGGGGCCAACGTCCTGACTTTC. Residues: CASRGLEGSGANVLTF.

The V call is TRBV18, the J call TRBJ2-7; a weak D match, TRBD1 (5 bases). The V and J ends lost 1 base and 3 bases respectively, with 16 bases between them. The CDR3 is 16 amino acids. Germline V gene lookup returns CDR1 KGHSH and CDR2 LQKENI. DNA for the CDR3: TGTGCCAGCTCACCACTTCTGGGGCCTACAAGCTACGAGCAGTACTTC. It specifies CASSPLLGPTSYEQYF. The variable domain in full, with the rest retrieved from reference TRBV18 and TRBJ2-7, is NAGVMQNPRHLVRRRGQEARLRCSPMKGHSHVYWYRQLPEEGLKFMVYLQKENIIDESGMPKERFSAEFPKEGPSILRIQQVVRGDSAAYFCASSPLLGPTSYEQYFGPGTRLTVT.

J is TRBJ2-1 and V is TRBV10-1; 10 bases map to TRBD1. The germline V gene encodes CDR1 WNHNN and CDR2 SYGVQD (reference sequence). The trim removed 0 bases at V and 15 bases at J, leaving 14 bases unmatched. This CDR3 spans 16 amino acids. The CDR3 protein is CASSESWTGGGSWMFF. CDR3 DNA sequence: TGCGCCAGCAGTGAGTCCTGGACAGGGGGAGGTAGCTGGATGTTCTTC.

The DNA for the CDR3 is TGTGCCAGCTCACCAACAGGGGAGGAAAAACTGTTTTTT. Its translation: CASSPTGEEKLFF. The rearrangement uses TRBV18 and TRBJ1-4, with 7 nucleotides matching TRBD1. The CDR3 sequence is 13 residues long. Trimming took 2 bases from V and 8 from J; bases not matched to a gene: 2. Germline CDR1 KGHSH, CDR2 LQKENI.

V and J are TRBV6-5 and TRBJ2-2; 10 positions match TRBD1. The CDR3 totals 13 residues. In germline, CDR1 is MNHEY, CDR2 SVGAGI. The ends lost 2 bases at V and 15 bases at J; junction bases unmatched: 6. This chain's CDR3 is CASSYGGQGKLFF. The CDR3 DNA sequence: TGTGCCAGCAGTTACGGGGGACAGGGGAAGTTGTTTTTT.

The DNA for the CDR3 is TGTGCCCTCGGGACATACACTGAAGCTTTCTTT. Translated, it gives CALGTYTEAFF. The chain combines TRBV6-1 with TRBJ1-1; possibly TRBD1 for D (6 bases). This CDR3 spans 11 amino acids. Germline values: CDR1 MNHNS, CDR2 SASEGT. Between the trimmed V and J ends, which lost 11 bases and 3 bases, there was a span of 10 bases.

The CDR3 loop is CASSLVVASYNEQFF. The CDR3, as DNA: TGCGCCAGCAGCTTGGTAGTAGCCTCCTACAATGAGCAGTTCTTC. This chain uses TRBV5-1 with TRBJ2-1, with D unresolved. The CDR3 loop spans 15 amino acids. The germline V gene has CDR1 SGHRS and CDR2 YFSETQ. Trimming took off 0 bases at V and 0 bases at J, with 7 bases between the two ends.

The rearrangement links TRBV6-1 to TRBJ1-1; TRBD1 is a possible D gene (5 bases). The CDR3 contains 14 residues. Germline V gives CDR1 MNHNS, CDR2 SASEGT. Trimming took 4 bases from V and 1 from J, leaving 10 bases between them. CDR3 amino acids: CASSARQSNTEAFF. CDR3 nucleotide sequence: TGTGCCAGCAGTGCCCGACAGTCGAACACTGAAGCTTTCTTT.